The text below deals with one T cell receptor beta chain. This record belongs to a study of T cell responses to AZD1222 COVID-19 vaccine. This CDR3 spans 11 amino acids. With 8 bases removed from V and 0 bases from J, the gap between germline ends came to 4 bases. Germline V gene lookup returns CDR1 MGHRA and CDR2 YSYEKL. Repertoires were generated with immunoSEQ multiplex PCR, while TCRdb's copy carries only in-frame clones and drops some. The sample has some 170,000 clones; around 90% are singletons. The TCR originated in an adult who received the AZD1222 COVID-19 vaccine. The sequencing here drew on peripheral blood, taken 28 days after the second AZD1222 dose. The rearrangement uses TRBV4-1 and TRBJ1-1, with D unclear. CDR3 nucleotides: TGCGCCAGCCGCATGAACACTGAAGCTTTCTTT. Residues: CASRMNTEAFF.